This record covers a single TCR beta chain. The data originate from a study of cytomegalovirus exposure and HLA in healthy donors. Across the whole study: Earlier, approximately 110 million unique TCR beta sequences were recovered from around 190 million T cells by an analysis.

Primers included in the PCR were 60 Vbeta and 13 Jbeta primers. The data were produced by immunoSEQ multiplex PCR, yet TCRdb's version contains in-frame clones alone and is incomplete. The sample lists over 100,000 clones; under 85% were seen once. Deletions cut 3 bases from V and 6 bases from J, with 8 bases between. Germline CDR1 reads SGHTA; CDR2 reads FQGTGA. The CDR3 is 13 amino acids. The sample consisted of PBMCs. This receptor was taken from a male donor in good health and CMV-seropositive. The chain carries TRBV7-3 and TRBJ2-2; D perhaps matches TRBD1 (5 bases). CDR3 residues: CASSFRVAGELFF. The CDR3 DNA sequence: TGTGCCAGCAGCTTCAGGGTCGCCGGGGAGCTGTTTTTT. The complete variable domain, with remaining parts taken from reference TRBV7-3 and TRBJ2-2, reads GAGVSQTPSNKVTEKGKYVELRCDPISGHTALYWYRQSLGQGPEFLIYFQGTGAADDSGLPNDRFFAVRPEGSVSTLKIQRTERGDSAVYLCASSFRVAGELFFGEGSRLTVL.